This record looks at one T cell receptor (beta chain) sequence and its context. From the 5' RACE reads, TCRdb called clonotypes with MiXCR, one entry per CDR3 protein. The repertoire has approximately 230,000 distinct CDR3 sequences, roughly 13% of them found once; the top ten carry 8.8%. The V end lost 3 bases, the J end lost 6 bases, and 12 bases lay between the germline ends. The CDR3 consists of 13 residues. Germline V CDR1 and CDR2: ENHRY, SYGVKD. This sample was taken from a study of identical twins. This TCR derives from a woman aged 18-35 years in good health. The sequenced sample was memory (CD45RO+) T cells sorted from blood. V is TRBV10-3 and J is TRBJ2-7; no reliable D call. CDR3 in DNA: TGTGCCATCAGTGATAAAACAGCCCTCGAGCAGTACTTC. Its translation is CAISDKTALEQYF.